The 10 T cell receptor beta chains below come from one sample, sequenced in a study of shared clonotypes between healthy human individuals. Profiled with immunoSEQ multiplex PCR; TCRdb holds only in-frame clones, not every one. This table has 900,000 to 1,200,000 clones, 75% to 80% appearing once. Sequenced input: memory CD4+ T cells from PBMCs. Subset defined: CD45RA-negative fraction. The receptors were gathered from a man aged 18 to 30 in good health. Some clones in this sample may be carry-over from other donors' samples.

The chain carries TRBV28 and TRBJ2-2, with 8 bases fitting TRBD1. The CDR3 consists of 16 residues. Per germline, CDR1 MDHEN and CDR2 SYDVKM. V lost 3 bases to trimming and J lost 6 bases; unmatched junction nucleotides: 9. CDR3 residues: CASSLTGTGKSGELFF. The CDR3 DNA is TGTGCCAGCAGTTTGACCGGGACAGGAAAATCCGGGGAGCTGTTTTTT.

This clone turned up a few times. The V gene is TRBV15, the J gene TRBJ2-7; 7 nucleotides match TRBD2. The CDR3 has 16 residues. V was pared by 3 bases and J by 1 base, with 9 bases of the junction left unmatched. Germline V lookup: CDR1 LNHNV, CDR2 YYDKDF (reference sequence). The chain's CDR3 is CATSRRLRAGSYEQYF. The CDR3 nucleotides read TGTGCCACCAGCAGGAGGCTTCGAGCGGGATCCTACGAGCAGTACTTC.

This clone was seen just once. The chain uses TRBV7-2 and TRBJ2-7; D is ambiguous. The ends were cut back, 2 bases at V and 6 bases at J, with 11 bases in the middle. Germline lookup yields CDR1 SGHTA and CDR2 FQGNSA. The CDR3 is made up of 13 amino acids. The CDR3 nucleotides are TGTGCCAGCAGCTTAATCCCGGTCTCCGAGCAGTACTTC. The encoded protein is CASSLIPVSEQYF. Using reference TRBV7-2 and TRBJ2-7 for the parts outside the CDR3, the full variable domain is GAGVSQSPSNKVTEKGKDVELRCDPISGHTALYWYRQSLGQGLEFLIYFQGNSAPDKSGLPSDRFSAERTGGSVSTLTIQRTQQEDSAVYLCASSLIPVSEQYFGPGTRLTVT.

This chain uses TRBV5-1 with TRBJ2-1; TRBD2 aligns across 9 bases. V was clipped by 0 bases and J by 10 bases; unmatched bases: 8. CDR3 length equals 15 residues. Per germline, CDR1 SGHRS and CDR2 YFSETQ. The CDR3 nucleotides read TGCGCCAGCAGCTTGGTAGTAGCGGGAGTCCTGGAGCAGTTCTTC. It specifies CASSLVVAGVLEQFF.

The chain combines TRBV5-1 with TRBJ2-2, with 7 positions matching TRBD2. There are 14 residues in the CDR3. V lost 4 bases, J lost 4 bases, and 4 bases stayed unmatched. Germline lookup yields CDR1 SGHRS and CDR2 YFSETQ. The DNA for the CDR3 is TGCGCCAGCAGCGGCGGGACTACCACCGGGGAGCTGTTTTTT. This translates into CASSGGTTTGELFF.

The chain combines TRBV29-1 with TRBJ1-4; no reliable D call. Deletions cut 7 bases from V and 0 bases from J, with 12 bases between. There are 14 residues in the CDR3. The V gene's germline CDR1 is SQVTM and CDR2 ANQGSEA. The CDR3 protein is CSALKDATNEKLFF. CDR3 coding DNA: TGCAGCGCCCTGAAAGACGCAACTAATGAAAAACTGTTTTTT.

V is TRBV30 and J is TRBJ2-1; 7 bases match TRBD1. V lost 3 bases, J lost 6 bases, and 11 bases stayed unmatched. Germline V gene data show CDR1 as GTSNPN and CDR2 as SVGIG (reference sequence). The CDR3 has 15 amino acids. The CDR3 DNA is TGTGCCTGGAGGTTACAGGGGAACTGGATCAATGAGCAGTTCTTC. Residues: CAWRLQGNWINEQFF.

This clone was seen once. The chain couples TRBV11-2 to TRBJ1-4, with D possibly being TRBD1 (5 bases). Germline V lookup: CDR1 SGHAT, CDR2 FQNNGV. V was cut by 5 bases and J by 8 bases, with 18 bases left in between. The CDR3 totals 15 residues. The CDR3 DNA sequence: TGTGCCAGCAGCCCCGGACCTCAGGGCCGGGAAAAACTGTTTTTT. This sequence encodes CASSPGPQGREKLFF.

The gene calls are TRBV7-9 and TRBJ2-3; D remains ambiguous. The CDR3 runs to 14 residues. Between the trimmed V and J ends, which lost 4 bases and 2 bases, there was a span of 10 bases. Germline V lookup: CDR1 SEHNR, CDR2 FQNEAQ (reference sequence). For the CDR3, the DNA is TGTGCCAGCAGCTGGGGTTTGGTCACAGATACGCAGTATTTT. Amino acid sequence: CASSWGLVTDTQYF.

This sequence joins TRBV6-6 and TRBJ2-2; 7 positions match TRBD2. From germline, CDR1 is MNHNY and CDR2 SVGAGI (reference sequence). The V segment lost 6 bases and the J segment 3 bases; nucleotides outside the gene matches: 10. The CDR3 contains 16 residues. The CDR3 DNA sequence: TGTGCCAGCAGCCAAGCCGGGAGGTCGGACACCGGGGAGCTGTTTTTT. Protein product: CASSQAGRSDTGELFF.